A selection of T cell receptor beta chains follows, all from one sample in a study of blood T cell repertoires in COVID-19. Assay: immunoSEQ multiplex PCR; the TCRdb copy retains only in-frame clones and omits some. The sample holds some 300,000 clones; 90% are singletons and the top ten take roughly 1%. The sequencing input was peripheral blood. The receptors shown here come from a woman in her thirties or forties with COVID-19, enrolled during active disease. The CDR3 runs from the conserved cysteine through the conserved F or W.

J: TRBJ1-5
V: TRBV7-2
CDR3: CASARDRVNQPQHF

J: TRBJ1-3
V: TRBV27
CDR3: CASSLSGEGGPNSGNTIYF

J: TRBJ2-1
V: TRBV28
CDR3: CASTRTSIDEQFF

J: TRBJ2-7
V: TRBV27
CDR3: CASREKGAYEQYF

J: TRBJ1-5
V: TRBV18
CDR3: CASSPPGTGGQPQHF

J: TRBJ1-6
V: TRBV27
CDR3: CASSLLRDNNSPLHF

J: TRBJ2-7
V: TRBV27
CDR3: CASSPRSPTSGSSYEQYF

J: TRBJ1-1
V: TRBV4-1
CDR3: CASSQGIGSDPDTEAFF

J: TRBJ2-2
V: TRBV11-2
CDR3: CASSLDLEIGELFF

J: TRBJ1-4
V: TRBV7-9
CDR3: CASTRTGEAEKLFF

J: TRBJ2-5
V: TRBV5-1
CDR3: CASSSSGTSGQETQYF

J: TRBJ1-6
V: TRBV6-5
CDR3: CASSRDSLALHF

J: TRBJ2-1
V: TRBV2
CDR3: CASSEASADNEQFF

J: TRBJ1-2
V: TRBV7-2
CDR3: CASSLPGAPVDYGYTF

J: TRBJ2-6
V: TRBV27
CDR3: CASSLSLYSRANVLTF

J: TRBJ1-4
V: TRBV2
CDR3: CASSERRAPNEKLFF

J: TRBJ2-1
V: TRBV27
CDR3: CASRLNGWSSYNEQFF

J: TRBJ1-5
V: TRBV6-6
CDR3: CASSFAAGNQPQHF

J: TRBJ2-5
V: TRBV10-1
CDR3: CASSQIAVGRETQYF

J: TRBJ2-5
V: TRBV5-1
CDR3: CASSLGHLQETQYF

J: TRBJ1-1
V: TRBV11-1
CDR3: CASIDRGANTEAFF

J: TRBJ2-2
V: TRBV5-4
CDR3: CASSLPTSGGLAGELFF

J: TRBJ2-7
V: TRBV19
CDR3: CASSIFGGGDFSYEQYF

J: TRBJ1-2
V: TRBV24-1
CDR3: CATSDRGQAYGYTF

J: TRBJ2-2
V: TRBV28
CDR3: CASSASGRSTGELFF

J: TRBJ2-7
V: TRBV28
CDR3: CAGRSGQGTNEQYF